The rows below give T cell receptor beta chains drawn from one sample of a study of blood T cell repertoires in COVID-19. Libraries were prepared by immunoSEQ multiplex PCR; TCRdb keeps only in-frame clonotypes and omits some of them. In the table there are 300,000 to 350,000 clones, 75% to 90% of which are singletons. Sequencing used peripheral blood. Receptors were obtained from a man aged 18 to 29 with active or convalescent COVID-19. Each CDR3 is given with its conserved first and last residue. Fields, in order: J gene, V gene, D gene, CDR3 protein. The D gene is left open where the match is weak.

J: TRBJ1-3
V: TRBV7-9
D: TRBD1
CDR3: CASSTRQGWPQAGNTIYF

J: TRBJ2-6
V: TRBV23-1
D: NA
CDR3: CASSQNRWLPNVLTF

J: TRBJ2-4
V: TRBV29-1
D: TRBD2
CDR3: CSVIPGLADQNIQYF

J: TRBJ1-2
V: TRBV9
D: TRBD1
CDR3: CASSVAGQTNYGYTF

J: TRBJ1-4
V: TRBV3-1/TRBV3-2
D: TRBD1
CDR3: CASSRPGQVLEKLFF

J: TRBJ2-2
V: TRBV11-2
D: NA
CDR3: CASRTRDTNTGELFF

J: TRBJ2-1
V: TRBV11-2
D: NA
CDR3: CASRLSNRVEQFF

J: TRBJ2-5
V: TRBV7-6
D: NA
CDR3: CASSSMRSSVETQYF

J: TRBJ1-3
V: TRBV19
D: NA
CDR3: CASSFPSGASGNTIYF

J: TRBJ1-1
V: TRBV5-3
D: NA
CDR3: CARSFDRHQAFF

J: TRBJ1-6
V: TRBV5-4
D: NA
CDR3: CASSLTGAYNSPLHF

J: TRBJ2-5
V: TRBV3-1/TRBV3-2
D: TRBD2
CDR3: CASTRGVSQETQYF

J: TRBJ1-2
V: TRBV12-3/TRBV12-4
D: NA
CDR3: CASSRGQSYTF

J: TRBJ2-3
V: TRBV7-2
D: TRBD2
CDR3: CASSLTSGGGDTQYF

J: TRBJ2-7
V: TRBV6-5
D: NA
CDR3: CASSYSGRGSSYEQYF

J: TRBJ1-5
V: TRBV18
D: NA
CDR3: CASSRPGDNQPQHF

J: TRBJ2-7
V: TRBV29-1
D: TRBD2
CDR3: CSVRTGGRSYEQYF

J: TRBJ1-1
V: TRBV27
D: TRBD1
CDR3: CASSSRDRGFTEAFF

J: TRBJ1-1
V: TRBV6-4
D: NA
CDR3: CASSSELNTEAFF

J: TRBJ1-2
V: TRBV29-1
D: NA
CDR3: CSVEDWGRGYGYTF

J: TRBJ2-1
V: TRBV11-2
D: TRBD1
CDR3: CASSFPRDPDRGTDEQFF

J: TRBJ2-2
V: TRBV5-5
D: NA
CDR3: CASSSLPDGAGELFF

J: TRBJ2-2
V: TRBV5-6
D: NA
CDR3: CASSLSPGANTGELFF

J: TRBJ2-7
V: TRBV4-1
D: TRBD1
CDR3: CASSQVSGGYEQYF

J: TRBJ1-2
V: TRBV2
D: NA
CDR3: CASSDTYGYTF

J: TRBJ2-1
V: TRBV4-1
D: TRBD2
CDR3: CASSGVGLASYNEQFF

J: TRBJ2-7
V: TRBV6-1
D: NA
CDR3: CASSEGRGLYEQYF

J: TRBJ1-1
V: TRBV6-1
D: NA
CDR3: CASSEVLRSEAFF

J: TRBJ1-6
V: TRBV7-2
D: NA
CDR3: CASSLQNSPLHF

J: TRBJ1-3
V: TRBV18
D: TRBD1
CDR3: CASSGRDSQFGNTIYF

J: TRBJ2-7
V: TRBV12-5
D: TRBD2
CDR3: CASALPTSGAKHYEQYF